The rows below give T cell receptor beta chains drawn from one sample of a study of early T cells in non-severe SARS-CoV-2 infection. TCRdb analysed the 5' RACE reads with MiXCR anew, one entry per CDR3 protein. This sample has 80,000 to 95,000 distinct CDR3 sequences; roughly 15% occur once, and the top ten carry under 0.75%. Specimen: whole blood. The receptors shown here come from an adult who was a healthcare worker with PCR-confirmed SARS-CoV-2 infection or an uninfected control (not recorded which). The CDR3 runs from the conserved cysteine through the conserved F or W. A D gene is named only where the DNA matches it firmly. The size entry is marked missing in some rows and otherwise reads once, few, many or a size class.

D gene	CDR3 length	V gene	J gene	clone size	CDR3 DNA	CDR3 protein
-	15	TRBV12-3/TRBV12-4	TRBJ1-2	-	TGTGCCAGCAGTTCCCGGACAGTCCCTAACTATGGCTACACCTTC	CASSSRTVPNYGYTF
-	11	TRBV29-1	TRBJ1-1	-	TGCAGCGTTGAAGGGTCCACTGAAGCTTTCTTT	CSVEGSTEAFF
-	15	TRBV18	TRBJ2-5	-	TGTGCCAGCTCACCATACCCAGGGGCTCAAGAGACCCAGTACTTC	CASSPYPGAQETQYF
-	17	TRBV24-1	TRBJ2-1	-	TGTGCCACCAGTAAGGCTAGCAGTCGTAGCTCCTACAATGAGCAGTTCTTC	CATSKASSRSSYNEQFF
-	12	TRBV29-1	TRBJ1-1	few	TGCAGCGTTGCCACGGGGTCCATGGGAGCTTTCTTT	CSVATGSMGAFF
-	13	TRBV29-1	TRBJ2-2	many	TGCAGCGTTGCCCCGGGGAACACCGGGGAGCTGTTTTTT	CSVAPGNTGELFF
-	14	TRBV20-1	TRBJ2-3	-	TGCAGTGCCCCCGCCAGGGGGGCCAGTGATACGCAGTATTTT	CSAPARGASDTQYF
-	14	TRBV3-1	TRBJ1-6	-	TGTGCCAGCAGCCCAGACAGCTATAATTCACCCCTCCACTTT	CASSPDSYNSPLHF
TRBD2	15	TRBV29-1	TRBJ2-2	-	TGCAGCGTCCAATATAGCGGGGCGAACACCGGGGAGCTGTTTTTT	CSVQYSGANTGELFF
-	14	TRBV29-1	TRBJ2-5	few	TGCAGCGCGTCACAACAGGGAGCCCAAGAGACCCAGTACTTC	CSASQQGAQETQYF
TRBD1	17	TRBV5-1	TRBJ1-2	many	TGCGCCAGCAGGTCGCCCGGGACAGGTGGGGGCAACTATGGCTACACCTTC	CASRSPGTGGGNYGYTF
-	18	TRBV7-6	TRBJ2-2	-	TGTGCCAGCAGCGGACAGACGGGCCTATCCGCCGCGGCCGGGGAGCTGTTTTTT	CASSGQTGLSAAAGELFF
-	13	TRBV10-1	TRBJ1-1	many	TGCGCCAGCAGTGAGTCCAGGGGCACTGAAGCTTTCTTT	CASSESRGTEAFF
TRBD1	17	TRBV3-1	TRBJ1-2	many	TGTGCCAGCAGCCAAGGAACAGGGGGTTCGGACCCCTATGGCTACACCTTC	CASSQGTGGSDPYGYTF
-	15	TRBV5-1	TRBJ2-3	-	TGCGCCAGCAGCTTGCCGGGACTCGGTCCAGATACGCAGTATTTT	CASSLPGLGPDTQYF
-	13	TRBV28	TRBJ2-6	many	TGTGCCAGCAGCTTATCGGGGGCCAACGTCCTGACTTTC	CASSLSGANVLTF
-	15	TRBV12-3/TRBV12-4	TRBJ2-3	many	TGTGCCAGCAGTACCATAGGTAGGGGCACAGATACGCAGTATTTT	CASSTIGRGTDTQYF
-	16	TRBV6-5	TRBJ1-1	many	TGTGCCAGCAGTTACTCGTACCAAATGCAGGGAGCTGAAGCTTTCTTT	CASSYSYQMQGAEAFF
TRBD1	15	TRBV19	TRBJ2-3	-	TGTGCCAGTAGTATAGGGGACAGGGAGACAGATACGCAGTATTTT	CASSIGDRETDTQYF
-	15	TRBV2	TRBJ1-5	-	TGTGCCAGCAGCCCAGACCCCCCGCGGAATCAGCCCCAGCATTTT	CASSPDPPRNQPQHF
-	13	TRBV29-1	TRBJ2-2	few	TGCAGCGTTGAACTCGGTAGTCCCGGGGAGCTGTTTTTT	CSVELGSPGELFF
-	14	TRBV6-5	TRBJ1-1	few	TGTGCCGGGAAAAAAGGTCTTGCAAGGCCTGAAGCTTTCTTT	CAGKKGLARPEAFF
TRBD2	18	TRBV20-1	TRBJ2-1	few	TGCAGTGCCCAAAAACTAATTCAGACTAGCGGGGGTGGTAATGAGCAGTTCTTC	CSAQKLIQTSGGGNEQFF
TRBD2	17	TRBV5-1	TRBJ2-1	-	TGCGCCAGCAGTCGAATAGCGGGGGGGCCTTCCTACAATGAGCAGTTCTTC	CASSRIAGGPSYNEQFF
-	15	TRBV27	TRBJ1-4	-	TGTGCCAGCAGTTTCAGGTCTGCAACTAATGAAAAACTGTTTTTT	CASSFRSATNEKLFF
TRBD2	16	TRBV20-1	TRBJ2-1	-	TGCATTGCCTCGGCGAAGCGGGGGCGAATATCGAATGAGCAGTTCTTC	CIASAKRGRISNEQFF
-	13	TRBV24-1	TRBJ2-5	many	TGTGCCACCAGTGGAGAAGTACAAGAGACCCAGTACTTC	CATSGEVQETQYF